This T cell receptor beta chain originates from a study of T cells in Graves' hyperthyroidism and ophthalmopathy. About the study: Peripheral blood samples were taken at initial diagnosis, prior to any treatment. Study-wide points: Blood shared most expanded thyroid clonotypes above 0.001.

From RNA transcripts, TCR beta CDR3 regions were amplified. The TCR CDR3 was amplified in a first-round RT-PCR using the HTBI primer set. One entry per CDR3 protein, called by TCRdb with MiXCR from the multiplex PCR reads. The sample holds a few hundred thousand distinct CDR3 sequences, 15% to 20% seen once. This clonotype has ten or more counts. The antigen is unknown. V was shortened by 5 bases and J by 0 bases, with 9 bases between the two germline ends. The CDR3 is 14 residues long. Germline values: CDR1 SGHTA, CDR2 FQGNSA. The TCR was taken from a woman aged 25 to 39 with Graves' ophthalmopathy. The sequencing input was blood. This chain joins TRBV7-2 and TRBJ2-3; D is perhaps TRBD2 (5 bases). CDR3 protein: CASSVGLSTDTQYF. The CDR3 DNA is TGTGCCAGCAGCGTAGGACTGAGCACAGATACGCAGTATTTT.